What follows describes a single TCR beta chain. The CDR3 contains 19 residues. V was clipped by 2 bases and J by 0 bases, with 17 bases between them. Germline V gene data show CDR1 as MNHEY and CDR2 as SVGEGT. Some clones are missing from TCRdb's copy, which holds only in-frame ones; the method was immunoSEQ multiplex PCR. The sample carries about 160,000 clones, about 92% recorded once. The data stem from a study of blood T cell repertoires in COVID-19. The sequenced sample was peripheral blood. This TCR was sampled from a woman aged 60-75 years with COVID-19, enrolled during active disease. The chain couples TRBV6-2 or TRBV6-3 to TRBJ1-6; a weak D match, TRBD1 (5 bases). CDR3 DNA sequence: TGTGCCAGCAGTTACGCGGTTGGACATAGAAGCTCCTATAATTCACCCCTCCACTTT. Translating gives CASSYAVGHRSSYNSPLHF.